A single T cell receptor (beta chain) is shown here with its context. Antigen unknown. 13 Jbeta primers and 60 Vbeta primers were used for the PCR. Repertoires were generated with immunoSEQ multiplex PCR, while TCRdb's copy carries only in-frame clones and drops some. The profile shows fewer than 120,000 clones, about 80% of them singletons. Trimming took 6 bases from V and 7 from J; bases not matched to a gene: 16. Germline lookup yields CDR1 SNHLY and CDR2 FYNNEI. The CDR3 extends over 16 amino acids. The data derive from a study of cytomegalovirus exposure and HLA in healthy donors. Overall study context: Prior work identified around 100 million unique TCR beta sequences in roughly 180 million T cells. The study's findings and limits: Diagnosis of cytomegalovirus status made by the classifier reportedly showed high specificity and sensitivity.

V usage is TRBV2 and J usage is TRBJ1-2, with 8 bases that match TRBD1. This clonotype was obtained from a woman aged 55-69 years in good health and CMV-seropositive. The specimen sequenced was PBMCs. The CDR3 sequence: CASSSSRTGFVFGYTF. The CDR3 nucleotides read TGTGCCAGCAGCTCCTCCCGGACAGGGTTCGTTTTTGGCTACACCTTC. The whole variable domain, filled in from reference TRBV2 and TRBJ1-2, reads EPEVTQTPSHQVTQMGQEVILRCVPISNHLYFYWYRQILGQKVEFLVSFYNNEISEKSEIFDDQFSVERPDGSNFTLKIRSTKLEDSAMYFCASSSSRTGFVFGYTFGSGTRLTVV.